This T cell receptor (beta chain) was retrieved from a study of cytomegalovirus exposure and HLA in healthy donors. PCR was performed using 60 Vbeta and 13 Jbeta primers. Sequencing used immunoSEQ multiplex PCR; TCRdb keeps in-frame clones, though not all of them. The table shows under 200,000 clones, with approximately 77% occurring only once. This CDR3 has 14 residues. Germline-derived CDR1 and CDR2 are MNHEY and SVGAGI. With 7 bases removed from V and 2 bases from J, the gap between germline ends came to 14 bases. Points on this clone: The antigen is not known.

Findings of the study overall: In a later analysis, donors in an Asian-associated ancestry cluster reportedly had fewer N-insertions in productive TCRs than the cohort mean. Per a later analysis, HLA-associated TCR beta chains showed more clonal expansion than other, equally common TCR beta chains. The HLA-A and HLA-B alleles of most subjects were reportedly predicted accurately from TCR beta sequences.

The rearrangement joins TRBV6-5 to TRBJ1-2; a possible D gene is TRBD1 (6 bases). This clonotype originated in a male donor in good health and CMV-seropositive. Input material: PBMCs. This CDR3 reads CASTLWGGNYGYTF. The CDR3, as DNA: TGTGCCAGCACCCTATGGGGGGGCAACTATGGCTACACCTTC.